What follows are 21 T cell receptor beta chains derived from one specimen sequenced in a study of T cell responses to AZD1222 COVID-19 vaccine. The protocol was immunoSEQ multiplex PCR, while the TCRdb copy is restricted to in-frame clones and leaves out a portion. The repertoire holds 70,000 to 95,000 clones, with 85% to 95% as singletons. The source material was peripheral blood, sampled 28 days after the second AZD1222 dose. All receptors come from an adult who received the AZD1222 COVID-19 vaccine.

V is TRBV6-1 and J is TRBJ2-4; D might be TRBD2 (6 bases). This CDR3 contains 17 residues. V was clipped by 4 bases and J by 3 bases, with 19 bases between them. Germline V gives CDR1 MNHNS, CDR2 SASEGT. This CDR3 reads CASSVLFLGLYKNIQYF. The CDR3 DNA reads as TGTGCCAGCAGTGTTCTCTTTTTGGGACTTTACAAAAACATTCAGTACTTC.

The gene calls are TRBV18 and TRBJ2-7, with TRBD2 matching 11 bases. The V gene end was trimmed by 1 base and the J gene end by 4 bases; junction bases not matched to a gene: 3. This CDR3 is built from 15 residues. Germline CDR1 and CDR2: KGHSH and LQKENI. CDR3: CASSPLVAGGYEQYF. The CDR3 coding sequence is TGTGCCAGCTCACCACTGGTAGCGGGAGGGTACGAGCAGTACTTC.

J is TRBJ1-4 and V is TRBV6-6; weak D call: TRBD1 (6 bases). The CDR3 has 14 residues. Trimming left V 5 bases short and J 6 bases short, with 13 bases between. Germline CDR1 and CDR2: MNHNY and SVGAGI (reference sequence). This CDR3 is CASSLQGRDEKLFF. Here the CDR3 DNA reads TGTGCCAGCAGTCTCCAGGGGAGGGATGAAAAACTGTTTTTT.

The V call is TRBV5-6, the J call TRBJ2-2, with TRBD1 matching over 10 bases. This CDR3 contains 18 residues. Germline V gene data show CDR1 as SGHDT and CDR2 as YYEEEE. V shed 0 bases and J 4 bases; nucleotides not matched to a gene: 9. Written as DNA, the CDR3 is TGTGCCAGCAGCTTGGCCGGGACAGGGGCTTGGGGCACCGGGGAGCTGTTTTTT. Its protein product is CASSLAGTGAWGTGELFF.

This clone was detected a few times. The chain joins TRBV9 to TRBJ2-5; D assignment may be TRBD1 or TRBD2 (5 bases each). The CDR3 runs to 15 residues. The V end lost 3 bases, the J end lost 5 bases, and 17 bases lay between the germline ends. The germline CDR1 and CDR2 sequences are SGDLS and YYNGEE. CDR3 sequence: CASSAAGTGVETQYF. As DNA, the CDR3 is TGTGCCAGCAGCGCCGCCGGGACGGGCGTGGAGACCCAGTACTTC.

The CDR3 DNA sequence: TGTGCCAGCAGTTTGAGGGGGAATGAAAAACTGTTTTTT. Its protein product is CASSLRGNEKLFF. The chain links TRBV12-3 or TRBV12-4 to TRBJ1-4, with TRBD1 as a possible D gene (6 bases). Between the trimmed V and J ends, which lost 3 bases and 5 bases, there was a span of 7 bases. The CDR3 is made up of 13 amino acids.

This chain links TRBV28 with TRBJ2-7, with a possible D match to TRBD1 (8 bases). Per the germline V gene, CDR1 is MDHEN and CDR2 is SYDVKM. V lost 6 bases and J lost 3, with 12 bases in between. The CDR3 has 13 residues. CDR3 DNA: TGTGCCAGCAGACAGGGGGGGGTCTACGAGCAGTACTTC. It yields the protein CASRQGGVYEQYF.

This chain links TRBV7-3 with TRBJ2-3; 15 positions match TRBD2. This CDR3 is 17 amino acids long. The ends lost 5 bases at V and 5 bases at J; junction bases unmatched: 8. CDR1 is SGHTA, CDR2 FQGTGA, per germline. The CDR3 loop reads CASSLGTSGRHGDTQYF. CDR3 nucleotides: TGTGCCAGCAGCCTCGGGACTAGCGGGAGGCATGGAGATACGCAGTATTTT.

For this clone: The junction differs from germline at one of its ends, possibly a read error. The V call is TRBV7-7, the J call TRBJ2-5; D is uncertain. This CDR3 is built from 14 residues. CDR1 is SSHAT, CDR2 FNYEAQ, per germline (reference sequence). The chain's CDR3 is CASSLNRGQETQYF. The DNA for the CDR3 is TGTGCTAGCAGCTTAAACCGCGGCCAAGAGACCCAGTACTTC.

The chain is built from TRBV5-1 and TRBJ2-2; 10 nucleotides align to TRBD1. Unmatched junction bases numbered 6, after V lost 6 bases and J lost 1 base. In germline, CDR1 is SGHRS, CDR2 YFSETQ. The CDR3 consists of 16 residues. CDR3 sequence reads: CASTFRTGGNTGELFF. Written as DNA, the CDR3 is TGCGCCAGCACCTTTAGGACAGGGGGGAACACCGGGGAGCTGTTTTTT.

The rearrangement joins TRBV7-8 to TRBJ2-7; maybe TRBD2 (6 bases). From germline, CDR1 is SGHVS and CDR2 FQNEAQ. The CDR3 extends over 15 amino acids. Trimming took off 5 bases at V and 3 bases at J, with 17 bases between the two ends. The CDR3 region is CASSRPTTSGYEQYF. The CDR3 DNA follows: TGTGCCAGCAGCCGACCTACGACTAGTGGCTACGAGCAGTACTTC.

The chain employs TRBV28 and TRBJ2-7; no clear D. CDR1 is MDHEN, CDR2 SYDVKM, per germline. This CDR3 has 15 amino acids. The V gene lost 7 bases and the J gene lost 0 bases, with 16 bases spanning the gap. For the CDR3, the DNA is TGTGCCAGCACCAAGGAGATCTCGAGCTCCTACGAGCAGTACTTC. Encoded protein: CASTKEISSSYEQYF.

For the CDR3, the DNA is TGTGCCAGCAGCCCTTCGGGGAGGGACCAAGAGACCCAGTACTTC. As protein: CASSPSGRDQETQYF. The V call is TRBV7-2, the J call TRBJ2-5; 7 bases agree with TRBD2. V lost 5 bases to trimming and J lost 0 bases; unmatched junction nucleotides: 6. The CDR3 has 15 residues. Germline values: CDR1 SGHTA, CDR2 FQGNSA.

A few counts support this clone. This chain uses TRBV19 with TRBJ1-6, with 8 bases fitting TRBD1. Germline V gene sequence: CDR1 LNHDA, CDR2 SQIVND (reference sequence). J gave up 8 bases and V 4 bases, and 4 bases lay outside the gene matches. This CDR3 is built from 14 residues. For the CDR3, the DNA is TGTGCCAGTAGTACCGACAGGGGAGATTCACCCCTCCACTTT. Translation: CASSTDRGDSPLHF.

The genes are TRBV10-3 and TRBJ1-2, with unresolved D. The V gene's germline CDR1 is ENHRY and CDR2 SYGVKD. The CDR3 is 12 residues long. V lost 11 bases and J 6 bases, leaving 16 bases between the germline ends. CDR3 coding DNA: TGTGCCGGCGGGCCCCGGCTAAATGGCTACACCTTC. Amino acid sequence: CAGGPRLNGYTF.

V gene TRBV7-9 combines with J gene TRBJ2-7; no reliable D call. Germline V gene sequence: CDR1 SEHNR, CDR2 FQNEAQ (reference sequence). The CDR3 has 11 amino acids. V lost 6 bases and J 6 bases, leaving 9 bases between the germline ends. The CDR3 sequence: CASRSPAEQYF. The CDR3 DNA follows: TGTGCCAGCAGGAGCCCGGCCGAGCAGTACTTC.

CDR3 region: CASSPPGRGGETQYF. CDR3 nucleotide sequence: TGTGCCAGCTCACCCCCCGGGCGAGGGGGAGAGACCCAGTACTTC. The rearrangement uses TRBV18 and TRBJ2-5, with D possibly being TRBD1 (6 bases). Trimming cost V 3 bases and J 4 bases, with 15 bases left between them. Germline V gene lookup returns CDR1 KGHSH and CDR2 LQKENI. This CDR3 is built from 15 residues.

The V gene is TRBV11-2, the J gene TRBJ2-5; D perhaps matches TRBD1 (5 bases). Trimming cost V 1 base and J 0 bases, with 9 bases left between them. Germline CDR1 is SGHAT and CDR2 is FQNNGV. The length of the CDR3 is 15 residues. CDR3 DNA: TGTGCCAGCAGCTTAGGGGCAGGGAACCAAGAGACCCAGTACTTC. Its translation: CASSLGAGNQETQYF.

J is TRBJ1-2 and V is TRBV18; 9 positions agree with TRBD1. The CDR3 covers 14 residues. Per germline, CDR1 KGHSH and CDR2 LQKENI. With 3 bases clipped from V and 3 bases from J, the junction kept 2 bases outside the gene matches. CDR3 DNA sequence: TGTGCCAGCTCACCGGACAGGGGCGACTATGGCTACACCTTC. This encodes CASSPDRGDYGYTF.

The genes are TRBV29-1 and TRBJ2-7; the D gene is possibly TRBD2 (5 bases). V was pared by 0 bases and J by 12 bases, with 18 bases between. Germline V gene lookup returns CDR1 SQVTM and CDR2 ANQGSEA. The CDR3 contains 13 residues. CDR3 amino acids: CSVEDLSPSEGYF. CDR3 nucleotide sequence: TGCAGCGTTGAAGATCTATCCCCATCCGAGGGGTACTTC.

The chain joins TRBV6-2 or TRBV6-3 to TRBJ2-5; the D gene is possibly TRBD1 (6 bases). The length of the CDR3 is 15 residues. V lost 4 bases and J 5 bases, leaving 17 bases between the germline ends. Germline V gives CDR1 MNHEY, CDR2 SVGEGT. The CDR3 spells CASSSLDSLGETQYF. The CDR3 DNA reads TGTGCCAGCAGTTCCTTGGACAGTCTGGGGGAGACCCAGTACTTC.